This record concerns one T cell receptor beta chain sequence. Its target antigen remains unknown. No per-base quality is available; no much larger clone lies one base away. The sample is drawn from a study of blood T cell repertoires in COVID-19 (dated by TCRdb to 2020 to 2022). A note on the overall study: Collaborator samples came from the United States, Italy and Spain and covered acute and convalescent phases of COVID-19. The prospective study material was composed of cDNA or gDNA derived from T cells, B-cell-depleted T cells, or PBMCs. Subjects who had been exposed to COVID-19, were actively infected with it, or had recovered from it provided the deeply sampled blood TCRbeta repertoires that made up the dataset. A freely available public database, intended as a resource for researchers studying the immune response to SARS-CoV-2, is where the repertoires were released. Samples were obtained from the ongoing ImmuneRACE study (first 160 participants) and from some 1,300 subjects provided by 6 global collaborators. Nearly every sample came with metadata listing a de-identified subject ID, COVID-19 status, age in years and sex. Where available, HLA class I and class II types were taken from metadata supplied by the sample provider and were not determined by assay-based typing. The full study reports these points: Clinical and demographic metadata were provided uncurated, with the amount varying by source and participant.

TCRbeta CDR3 regions were amplified from genomic DNA by means of the immunoSEQ Assay, a bias-controlled multiplex PCR. The paper's data handling went like this. Within the assay, amplification of reference gene primers was used to estimate how many nucleated cells each sample contained. To quantify the absolute abundance of each unique TCRbeta CDR3 rearrangement, sequence reads were collapsed and filtered. Productive Simpson clonality was computed per sample as the square root of Simpson's diversity index over productive rearrangements. TCRdb holds this immuneACCESS table with in-frame rearrangements only. Some clones are missing; in checked studies, unresolved V genes explain under half, and the rest has no known cause. Clone size and V and J calls were adopted from that table, with D and trimming inferred from the DNA. The sample yields under 200,000 clones; approximately 87% were counted once. The ten largest clones add up to 9% to 12% of the sample.

At one collaborating source in Seattle, patients were enrolled during active infection and were followed longitudinally through the course of disease. The collaborating institutions used their own protocols to collect whole blood in K2EDTA tubes. Collaborator samples were shipped for TCRbeta analysis as frozen whole blood, isolated PBMCs, or DNA extracted from either sample type. The CDR3 covers 15 residues, taking in both the cysteine and the phenylalanine. The entry retains the CDR3 DNA only, 45 bases that are in frame from base 1. Ends trimmed: V by 7 bases, J by 7 bases; bases unmatched to a gene: 15. The germline V gene (reference sequence) sets CDR1 to LNHDA and CDR2 to SQIVND.

The TCR sequence derives from a woman in her 70s with COVID-19, enrolled during active disease. The chain uses TRBV19 and TRBJ2-7; TRBD1 aligns with 8 central bases. The sample consisted of peripheral blood. The CDR3 protein sequence reads: CASNPKQGDSWEQYF. The DNA sequence reads TGTGCCAGTAATCCTAAACAGGGGGATAGCTGGGAGCAGTACTTC.